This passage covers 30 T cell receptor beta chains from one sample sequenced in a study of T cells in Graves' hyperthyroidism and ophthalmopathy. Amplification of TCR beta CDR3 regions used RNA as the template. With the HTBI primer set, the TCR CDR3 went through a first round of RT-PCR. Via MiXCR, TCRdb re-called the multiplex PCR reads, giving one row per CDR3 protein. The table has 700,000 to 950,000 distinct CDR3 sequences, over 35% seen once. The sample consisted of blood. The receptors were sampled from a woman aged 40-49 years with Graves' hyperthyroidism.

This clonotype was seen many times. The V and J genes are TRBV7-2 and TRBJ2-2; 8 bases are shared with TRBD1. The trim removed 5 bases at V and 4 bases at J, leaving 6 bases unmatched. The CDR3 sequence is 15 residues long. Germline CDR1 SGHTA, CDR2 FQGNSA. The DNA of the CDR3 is TGTGCCAGCAGCCAGACAGGGGACGGCACCGGGGAGCTGTTTTTT. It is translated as CASSQTGDGTGELFF. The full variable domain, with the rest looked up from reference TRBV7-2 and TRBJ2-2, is GAGVSQSPSNKVTEKGKDVELRCDPISGHTALYWYRQSLGQGLEFLIYFQGNSAPDKSGLPSDRFSAERTGGSVSTLTIQRTQQEDSAVYLCASSQTGDGTGELFFGEGSRLTVL.

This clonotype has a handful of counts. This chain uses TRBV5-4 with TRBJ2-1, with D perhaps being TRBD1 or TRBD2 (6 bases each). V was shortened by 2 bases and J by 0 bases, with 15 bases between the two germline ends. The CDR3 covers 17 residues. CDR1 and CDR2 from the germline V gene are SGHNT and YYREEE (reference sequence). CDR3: CASSFSGGLSSYNEQFF. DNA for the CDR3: TGTGCCAGCAGCTTCTCCGGGGGCCTCAGCTCCTACAATGAGCAGTTCTTC.

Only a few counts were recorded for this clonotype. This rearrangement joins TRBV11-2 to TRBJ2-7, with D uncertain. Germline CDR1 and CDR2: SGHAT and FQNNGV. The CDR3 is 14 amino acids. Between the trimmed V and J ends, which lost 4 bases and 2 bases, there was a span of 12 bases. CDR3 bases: TGTGCCAGCAGCTCCCGTTTTCGGGCCTACGAGCAGTACTTC. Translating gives CASSSRFRAYEQYF.

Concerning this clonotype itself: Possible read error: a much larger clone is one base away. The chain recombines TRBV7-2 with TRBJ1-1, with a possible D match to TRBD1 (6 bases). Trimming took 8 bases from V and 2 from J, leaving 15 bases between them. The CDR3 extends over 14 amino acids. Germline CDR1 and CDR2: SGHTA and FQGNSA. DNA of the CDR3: TGTGCCAGCGGCTCAAGGACAGTCAACACTGAAGCTTTCTTT. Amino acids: CASGSRTVNTEAFF.

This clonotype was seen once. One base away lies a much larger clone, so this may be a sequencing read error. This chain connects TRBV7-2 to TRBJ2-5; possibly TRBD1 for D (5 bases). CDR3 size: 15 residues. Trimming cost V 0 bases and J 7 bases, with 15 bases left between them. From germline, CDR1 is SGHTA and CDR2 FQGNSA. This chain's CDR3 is CASSLAATDPGTQYF. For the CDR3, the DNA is TGTGCCAGCAGCTTAGCGGCGACAGATCCAGGGACCCAGTACTTC.

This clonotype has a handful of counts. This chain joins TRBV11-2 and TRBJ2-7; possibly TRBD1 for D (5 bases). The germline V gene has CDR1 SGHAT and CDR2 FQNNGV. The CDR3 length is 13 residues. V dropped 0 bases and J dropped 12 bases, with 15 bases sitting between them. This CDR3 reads CASSLESAVGAYF. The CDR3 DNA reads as TGTGCCAGCAGCTTAGAATCTGCGGTAGGGGCGTACTTC.

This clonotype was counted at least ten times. The CDR3 reads CASTWDGSSGNTIYF. Here the CDR3 DNA reads TGTGCCAGTACCTGGGACGGGAGCTCTGGAAACACCATATATTTT. The V call is TRBV19, the J call TRBJ1-3; perhaps TRBD1 as D (5 bases). The ends were cut back, 7 bases at V and 0 bases at J, with 13 bases in the middle. The germline V gene has CDR1 LNHDA and CDR2 SQIVND (reference sequence). There are 15 residues in the CDR3.

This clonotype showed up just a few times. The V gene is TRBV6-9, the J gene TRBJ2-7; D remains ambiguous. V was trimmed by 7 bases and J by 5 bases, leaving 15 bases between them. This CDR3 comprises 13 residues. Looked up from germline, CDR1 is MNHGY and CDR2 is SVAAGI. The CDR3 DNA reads TGTGCCAGCATAGACCCTTTTTCCAACGAGCAGTACTTC. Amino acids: CASIDPFSNEQYF.

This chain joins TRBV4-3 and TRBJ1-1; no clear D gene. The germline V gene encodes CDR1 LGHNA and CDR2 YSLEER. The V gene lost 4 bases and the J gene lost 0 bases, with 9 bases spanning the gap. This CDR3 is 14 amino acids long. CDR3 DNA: TGCGCCAGCAGCCGAATAGTTATGAACACTGAAGCTTTCTTT. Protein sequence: CASSRIVMNTEAFF.

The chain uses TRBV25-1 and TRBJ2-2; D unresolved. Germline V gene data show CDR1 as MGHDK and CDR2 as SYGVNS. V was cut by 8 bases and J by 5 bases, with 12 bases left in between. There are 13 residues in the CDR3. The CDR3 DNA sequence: TGTGCCAGCGTGTTCTGGGGTACCGGGGAGCTGTTTTTT. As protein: CASVFWGTGELFF.

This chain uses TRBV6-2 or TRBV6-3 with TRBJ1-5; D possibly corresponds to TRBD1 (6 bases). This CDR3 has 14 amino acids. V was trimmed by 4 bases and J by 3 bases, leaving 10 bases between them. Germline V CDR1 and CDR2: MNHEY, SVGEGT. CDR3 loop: CASSSQGNNQPQHF. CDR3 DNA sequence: TGTGCCAGCAGTTCCCAGGGGAACAATCAGCCCCAGCATTTT.

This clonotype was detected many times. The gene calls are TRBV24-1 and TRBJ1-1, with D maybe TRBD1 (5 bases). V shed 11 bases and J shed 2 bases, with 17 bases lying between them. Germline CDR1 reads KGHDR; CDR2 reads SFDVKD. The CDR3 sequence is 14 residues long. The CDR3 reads CAIHPGTDNTEAFF. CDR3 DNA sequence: TGTGCCATTCACCCGGGGACGGATAACACTGAAGCTTTCTTT.

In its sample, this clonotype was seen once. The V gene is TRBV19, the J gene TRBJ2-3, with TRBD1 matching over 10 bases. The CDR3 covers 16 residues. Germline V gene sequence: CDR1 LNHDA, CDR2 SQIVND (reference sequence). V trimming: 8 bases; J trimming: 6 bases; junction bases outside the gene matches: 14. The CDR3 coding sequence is TGTGCCAGTGCAAGTGGGGACAGGGGATTGTCCGATACGCAGTATTTT. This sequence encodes CASASGDRGLSDTQYF.

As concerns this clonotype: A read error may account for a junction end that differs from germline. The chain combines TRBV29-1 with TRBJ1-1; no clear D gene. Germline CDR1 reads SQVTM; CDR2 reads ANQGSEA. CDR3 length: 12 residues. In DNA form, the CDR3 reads TGCAGCGTTGAGGGCCCGAACACTAAAGCTTTCTTT. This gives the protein CSVEGPNTKAFF.

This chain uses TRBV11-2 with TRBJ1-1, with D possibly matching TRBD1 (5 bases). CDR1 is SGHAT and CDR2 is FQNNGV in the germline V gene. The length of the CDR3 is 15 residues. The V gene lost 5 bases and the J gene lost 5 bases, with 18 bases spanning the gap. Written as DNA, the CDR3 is TGTGCCAGCAGCCTCCTGGGGCAGATAGGGACTGAAGCTTTCTTT. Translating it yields CASSLLGQIGTEAFF.

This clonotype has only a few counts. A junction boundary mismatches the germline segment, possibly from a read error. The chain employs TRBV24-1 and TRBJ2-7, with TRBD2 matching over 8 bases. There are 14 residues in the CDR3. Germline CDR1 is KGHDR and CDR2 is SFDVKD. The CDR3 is CASSPRLARGEQYF. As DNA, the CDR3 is TGTGCCAGCAGTCCTCGACTAGCGAGAGGCGAGCAGTACTTC.

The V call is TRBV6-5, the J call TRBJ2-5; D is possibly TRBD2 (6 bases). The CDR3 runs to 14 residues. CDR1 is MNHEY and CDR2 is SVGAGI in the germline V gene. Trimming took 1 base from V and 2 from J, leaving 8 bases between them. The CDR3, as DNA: TGTGCCAGCAGTTACTTGGGAGGACAAGAGACCCAGTACTTC. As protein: CASSYLGGQETQYF.

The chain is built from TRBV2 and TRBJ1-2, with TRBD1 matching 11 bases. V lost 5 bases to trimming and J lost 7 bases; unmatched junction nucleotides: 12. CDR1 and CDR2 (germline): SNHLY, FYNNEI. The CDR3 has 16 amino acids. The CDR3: CASSYLRTGGAGGYTF. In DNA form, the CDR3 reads TGTGCCAGCAGTTACCTACGGACAGGGGGCGCGGGTGGCTACACCTTC.

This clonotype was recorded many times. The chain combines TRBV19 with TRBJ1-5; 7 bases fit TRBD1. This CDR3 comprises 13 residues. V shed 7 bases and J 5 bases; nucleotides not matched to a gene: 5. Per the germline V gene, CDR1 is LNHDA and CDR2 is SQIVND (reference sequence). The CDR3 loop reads CASNTGAHQPQHF. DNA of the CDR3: TGTGCCAGTAATACAGGGGCCCATCAGCCCCAGCATTTT.

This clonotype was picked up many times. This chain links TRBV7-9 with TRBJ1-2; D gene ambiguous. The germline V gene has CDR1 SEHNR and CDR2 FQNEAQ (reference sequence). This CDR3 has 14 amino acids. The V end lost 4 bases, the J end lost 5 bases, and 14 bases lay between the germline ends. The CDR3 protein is CASSSLDGQYGYTF. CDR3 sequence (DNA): TGTGCCAGCAGCTCCTTAGACGGGCAATATGGCTACACCTTC.

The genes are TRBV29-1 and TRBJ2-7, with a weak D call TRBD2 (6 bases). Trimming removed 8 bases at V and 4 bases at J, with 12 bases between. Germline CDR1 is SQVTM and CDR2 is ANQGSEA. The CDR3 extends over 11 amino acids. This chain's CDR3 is CSLAGPYEQYF. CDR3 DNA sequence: TGCAGCTTGGCGGGACCTTACGAGCAGTACTTC.

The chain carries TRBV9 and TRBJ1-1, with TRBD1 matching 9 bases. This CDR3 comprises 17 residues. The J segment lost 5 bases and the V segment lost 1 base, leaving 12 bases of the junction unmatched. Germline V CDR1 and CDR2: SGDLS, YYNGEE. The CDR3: CASSVTGTGIQGTEAFF. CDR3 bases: TGTGCCAGCAGCGTAACCGGGACAGGGATTCAGGGGACTGAAGCTTTCTTT.

CDR3 bases: TGTGCCACCAGCAGAGTAAAGGGCGGGGAGCTGTTTTTT. Its translation is CATSRVKGGELFF. This chain joins TRBV15 and TRBJ2-2; no clear D. The germline CDR1 and CDR2 sequences are LNHNV and YYDKDF (reference sequence). V lost 1 base and J lost 7, with 7 bases in between. There are 13 residues in the CDR3.

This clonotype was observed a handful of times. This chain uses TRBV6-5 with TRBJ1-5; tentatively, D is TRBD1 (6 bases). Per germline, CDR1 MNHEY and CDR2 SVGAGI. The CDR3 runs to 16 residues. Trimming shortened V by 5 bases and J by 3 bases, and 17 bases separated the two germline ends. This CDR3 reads CASSPDRDTYNQPQHF. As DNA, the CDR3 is TGTGCCAGCAGTCCCGACCGGGACACCTACAATCAGCCCCAGCATTTT.

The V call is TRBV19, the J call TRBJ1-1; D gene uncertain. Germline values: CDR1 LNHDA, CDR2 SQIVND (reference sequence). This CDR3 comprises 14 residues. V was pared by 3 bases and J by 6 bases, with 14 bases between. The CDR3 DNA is TGTGCCAGTAGTATTAGTACGTGGGGTTCTGAAGCTTTCTTT. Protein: CASSISTWGSEAFF. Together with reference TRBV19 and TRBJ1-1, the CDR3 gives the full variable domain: DGGITQSPKYLFRKEGQNVTLSCEQNLNHDAMYWYRQDPGQGLRLIYYSQIVNDFQKGDIAEGYSVSREKKESFPLTVTSAQKNPTAFYLCASSISTWGSEAFFGQGTRLTVV.

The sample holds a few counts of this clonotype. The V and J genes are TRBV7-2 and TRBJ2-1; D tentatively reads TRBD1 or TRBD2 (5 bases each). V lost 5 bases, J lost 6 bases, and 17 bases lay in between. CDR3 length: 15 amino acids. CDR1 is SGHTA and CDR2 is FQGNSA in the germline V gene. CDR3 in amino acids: CASSEQSVGTNEQFF. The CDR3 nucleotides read TGTGCCAGCAGCGAGCAGTCGGTCGGGACCAATGAGCAGTTCTTC.

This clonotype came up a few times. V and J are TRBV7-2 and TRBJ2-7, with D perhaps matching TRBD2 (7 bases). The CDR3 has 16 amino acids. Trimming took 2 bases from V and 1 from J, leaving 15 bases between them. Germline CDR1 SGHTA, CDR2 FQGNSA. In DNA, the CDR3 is TGTGCCAGCAGCTTACTTCCGGGGGGCAGTTCCTACGAGCAGTACTTC. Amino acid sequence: CASSLLPGGSSYEQYF.

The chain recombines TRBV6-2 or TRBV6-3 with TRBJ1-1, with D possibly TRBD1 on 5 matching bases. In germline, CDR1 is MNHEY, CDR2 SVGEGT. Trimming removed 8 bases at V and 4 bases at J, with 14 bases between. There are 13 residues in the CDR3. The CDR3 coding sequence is TGTGCCAGCTTGAACAGGTGGGGCACTGAAGCTTTCTTT. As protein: CASLNRWGTEAFF.

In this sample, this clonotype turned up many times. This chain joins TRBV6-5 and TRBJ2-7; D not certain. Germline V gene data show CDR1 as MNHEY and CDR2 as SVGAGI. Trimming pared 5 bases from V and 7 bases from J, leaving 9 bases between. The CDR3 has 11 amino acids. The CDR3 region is CASSGPWEQYF. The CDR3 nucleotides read TGTGCCAGCAGTGGCCCGTGGGAGCAGTACTTC.

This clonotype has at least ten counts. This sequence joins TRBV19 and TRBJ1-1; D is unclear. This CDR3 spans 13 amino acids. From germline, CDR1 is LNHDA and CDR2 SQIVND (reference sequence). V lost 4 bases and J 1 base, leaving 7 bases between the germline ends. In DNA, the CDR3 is TGTGCCAGTAGTAAAAGAGAGAACACTGAAGCTTTCTTT. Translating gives CASSKRENTEAFF.